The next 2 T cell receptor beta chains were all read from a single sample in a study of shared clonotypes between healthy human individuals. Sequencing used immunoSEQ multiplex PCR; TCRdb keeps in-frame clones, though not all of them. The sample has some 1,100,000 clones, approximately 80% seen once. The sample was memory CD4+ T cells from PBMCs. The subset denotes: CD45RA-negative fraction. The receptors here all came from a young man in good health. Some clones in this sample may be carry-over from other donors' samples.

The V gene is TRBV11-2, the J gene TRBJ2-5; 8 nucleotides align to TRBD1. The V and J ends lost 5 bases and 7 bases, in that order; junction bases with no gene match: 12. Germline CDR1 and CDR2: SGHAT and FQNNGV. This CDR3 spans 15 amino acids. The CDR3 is CASSTTGVPPGTQYF. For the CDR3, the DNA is TGTGCCAGCAGCACGACAGGGGTTCCACCCGGGACCCAGTACTTC.

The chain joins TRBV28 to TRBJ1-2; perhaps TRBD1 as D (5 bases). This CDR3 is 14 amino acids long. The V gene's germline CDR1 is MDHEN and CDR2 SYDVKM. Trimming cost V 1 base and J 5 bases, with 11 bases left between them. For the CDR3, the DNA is TGTGCCAGCAGTTTATCTCCAGGGCGTTATGGCTACACCTTC. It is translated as CASSLSPGRYGYTF.